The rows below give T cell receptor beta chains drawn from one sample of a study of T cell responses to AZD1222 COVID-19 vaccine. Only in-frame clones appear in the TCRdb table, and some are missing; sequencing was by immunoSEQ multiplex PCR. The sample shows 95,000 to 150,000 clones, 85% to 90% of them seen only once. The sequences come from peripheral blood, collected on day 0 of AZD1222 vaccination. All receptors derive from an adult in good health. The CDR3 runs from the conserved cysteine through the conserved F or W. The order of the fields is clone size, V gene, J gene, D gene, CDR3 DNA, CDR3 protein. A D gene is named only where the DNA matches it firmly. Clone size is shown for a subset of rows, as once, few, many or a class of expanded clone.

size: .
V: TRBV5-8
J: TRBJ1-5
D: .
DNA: TGTGCCAGCAGCCTCCTCATGTACAGGGTGCCTGGGAGCAATCAGCCCCAGCATTTT
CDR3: CASSLLMYRVPGSNQPQHF

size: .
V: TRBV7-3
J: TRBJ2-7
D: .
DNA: TGTGCCAGCAGCTTACCTCCTCCACTTCACGAGCAGTACTTC
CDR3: CASSLPPPLHEQYF

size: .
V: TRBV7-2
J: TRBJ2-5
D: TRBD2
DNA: TGTGCCAGCAGCTTAGAGTGGCGGGGGGCCAGGGAGACCCAGTACTTC
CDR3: CASSLEWRGARETQYF

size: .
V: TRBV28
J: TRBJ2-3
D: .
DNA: TGTGCCAGCAGCCGACCTATGCGGGCCCGATCCACAGATACGCAGTATTTT
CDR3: CASSRPMRARSTDTQYF

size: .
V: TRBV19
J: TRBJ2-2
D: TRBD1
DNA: TGTGCCAGTAGTCCCGACCGGGACAGGGGAATCCCCGGGGAGCTGTTTTTT
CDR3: CASSPDRDRGIPGELFF

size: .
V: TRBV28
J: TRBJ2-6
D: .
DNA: TGTGCCAGCAGTTTATTATCAGGGGCTGGGGCCAACGTCCTGACTTTC
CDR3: CASSLLSGAGANVLTF

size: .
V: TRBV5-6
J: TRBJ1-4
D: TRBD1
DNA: TGTGCCAGCAGCTTGATACAGGGGAGTGAAAAACTGTTTTTT
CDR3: CASSLIQGSEKLFF

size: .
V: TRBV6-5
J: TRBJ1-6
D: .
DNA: TGTGCCAGCAGTCCGGCCCCGGTGAATTCACCCCTCCACTTT
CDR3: CASSPAPVNSPLHF

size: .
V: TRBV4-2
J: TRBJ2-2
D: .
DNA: TGTGCCAGCAGCCAAGGTCGGGTTCCTGGGGAGCTGTTTTTT
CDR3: CASSQGRVPGELFF

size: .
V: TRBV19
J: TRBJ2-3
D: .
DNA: TGTGCCAGTAGTATGGGAGGCATCGGGACAGATACGCAGTATTTT
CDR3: CASSMGGIGTDTQYF

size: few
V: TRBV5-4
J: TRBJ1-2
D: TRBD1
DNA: TGTGCCAGCAGCTTAGGACAGGGAACCCTGGGAGGCTACACCTTC
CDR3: CASSLGQGTLGGYTF

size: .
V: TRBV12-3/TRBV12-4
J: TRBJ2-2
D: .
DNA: TGTGCCAGCAGTATCACCGGGGAGCTGTTTTTT
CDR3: CASSITGELFF

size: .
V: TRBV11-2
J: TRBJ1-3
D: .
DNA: TGTGCCAGCAGCTTAGGGGCCAGCTCTGGAAACACCATATATTTT
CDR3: CASSLGASSGNTIYF

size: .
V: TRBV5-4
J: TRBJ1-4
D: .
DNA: TGTACCAGCAGCACCGACTTTAATGAAAAACTGTTTTTT
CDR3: CTSSTDFNEKLFF

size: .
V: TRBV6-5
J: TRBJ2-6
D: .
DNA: TGTGCCAGCGGGGGCCTGTCCTCTGGGGCCAACGTCCTGACTTTC
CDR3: CASGGLSSGANVLTF

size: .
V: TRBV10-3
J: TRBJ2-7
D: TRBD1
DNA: TGTGCCATCAGTGTATCACCGGGACAGAGTAACTACGAGCAGTACTTC
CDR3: CAISVSPGQSNYEQYF

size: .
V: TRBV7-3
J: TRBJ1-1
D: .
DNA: TGTGCCAGCAGCTTCAGGACGGAGAACACTGAAGCTTTCTTT
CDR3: CASSFRTENTEAFF

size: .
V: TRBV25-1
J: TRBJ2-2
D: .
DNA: TGTGCCAGCAGTGAATATCGGGCGAACACCGGGGAGCTGTTTTTT
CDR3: CASSEYRANTGELFF

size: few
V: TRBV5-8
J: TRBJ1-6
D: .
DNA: TGTGCCAGCAGCTTGGTAGACAGTACGTTTTCACCCCTCCACTTT
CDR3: CASSLVDSTFSPLHF

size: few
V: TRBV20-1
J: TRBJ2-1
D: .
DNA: TGCAGTGCTGCCCGGACGTATGAGCAGTTCTTC
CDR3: CSAARTYEQFF

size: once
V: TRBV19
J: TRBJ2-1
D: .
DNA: TGTGCCAGCTATAAGACCGGGGGCTTTGAGCAGTTCTTC
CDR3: CASYKTGGFEQFF

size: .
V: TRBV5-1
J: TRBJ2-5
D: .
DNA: TGCGCCAGCAGCCCTGGCGCCCGAGGGGAGACCCAGTACTTC
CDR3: CASSPGARGETQYF

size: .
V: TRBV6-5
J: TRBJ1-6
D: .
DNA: TGTGCCAGCAGTTACGCCCCTGGTAATTCACCCCTCCACTTT
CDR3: CASSYAPGNSPLHF

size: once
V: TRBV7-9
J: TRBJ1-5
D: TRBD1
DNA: TGTGCCAGCAGCCTAGGGGGCAGGAAGAATAGCAATCAGCCCCAGCATTTT
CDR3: CASSLGGRKNSNQPQHF

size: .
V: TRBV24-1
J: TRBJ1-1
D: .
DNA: TGTGCCACCAGTGATTCAACCCACACTGAAGCTTTCTTT
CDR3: CATSDSTHTEAFF

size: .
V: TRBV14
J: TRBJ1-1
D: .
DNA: TGTGCCAGCAGCCACCTCACAGGTTTACTCGAAGCTTTCTTT
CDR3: CASSHLTGLLEAFF

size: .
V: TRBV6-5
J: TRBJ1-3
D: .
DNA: TGTGCCAGCAGTTACCAGGGATCCTCTGGAAACACCATATATTTT
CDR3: CASSYQGSSGNTIYF

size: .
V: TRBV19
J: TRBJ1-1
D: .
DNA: TGTGCCAGTAGTATTGCAGTGAACACTGAAGCTTTCTTT
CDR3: CASSIAVNTEAFF

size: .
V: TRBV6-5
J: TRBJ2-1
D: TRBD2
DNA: TGTGCCAGCAGACCGAGCGGGGGGTCCTACAATGAGCAGTTCTTC
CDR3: CASRPSGGSYNEQFF

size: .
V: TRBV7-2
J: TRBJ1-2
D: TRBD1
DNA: TGTGCCAGCAGCTTGGGGACAGGGGGCAGCTATGGCTACACCTTC
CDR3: CASSLGTGGSYGYTF

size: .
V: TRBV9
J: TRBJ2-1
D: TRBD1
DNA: TGTGCCAGCAGCTCCCGGACAGGGGGGTCCGTCGATGAGCAGTTCTTC
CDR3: CASSSRTGGSVDEQFF

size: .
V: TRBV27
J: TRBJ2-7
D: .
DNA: TGTGCCAGCAGTTCCCCACTCTCCTACGAGCAGTACTTC
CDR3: CASSSPLSYEQYF

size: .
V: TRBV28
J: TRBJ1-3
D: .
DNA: TGTGCCAGCAGTTTGATAGTAGACACGACCTCTGGAAACACCATATATTTT
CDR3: CASSLIVDTTSGNTIYF

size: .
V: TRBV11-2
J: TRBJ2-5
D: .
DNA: TGTGCCAGCAGCTTAGACGGCGCAGGGCTTACAGAGACCCAGTACTTC
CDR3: CASSLDGAGLTETQYF

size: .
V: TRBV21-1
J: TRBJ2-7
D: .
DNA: TGTGCCAGCAGCTCTCGCCCACGACCCGTTCGAAACTACGAGCAGTACTTC
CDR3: CASSSRPRPVRNYEQYF

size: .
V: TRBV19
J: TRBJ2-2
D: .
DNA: TGTGCCAGTAGTATAGGGGGACTTTACACCGGGGAGCTGTTTTTT
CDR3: CASSIGGLYTGELFF

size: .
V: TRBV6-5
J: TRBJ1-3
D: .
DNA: TGTGCCAGCAGTTACCACGAGGGTAGCACTGGAAACACCATATATTTT
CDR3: CASSYHEGSTGNTIYF

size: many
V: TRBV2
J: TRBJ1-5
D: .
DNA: TGTGCCAGCGTGAAGGACCCCGAGGAGCCCCAGCATTTT
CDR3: CASVKDPEEPQHF

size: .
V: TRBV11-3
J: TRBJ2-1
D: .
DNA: TGTGCCAGCAGCTTTCGGACTATCGACTACAATGAGCAGTTCTTC
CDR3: CASSFRTIDYNEQFF

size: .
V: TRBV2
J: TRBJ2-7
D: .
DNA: TGTGCCAGCAAGCCCGACTGGCGCCCGGGCGAGCAGTACTTC
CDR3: CASKPDWRPGEQYF

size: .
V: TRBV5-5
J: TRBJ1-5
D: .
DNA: TGTGCCAGCAGCTTGCTCAATCAGCCCCAGCATTTT
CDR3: CASSLLNQPQHF

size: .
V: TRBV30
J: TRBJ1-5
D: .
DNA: TGTGCCTGGAGTGTTGGGGTGCAGCCCCAGCATTTT
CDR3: CAWSVGVQPQHF

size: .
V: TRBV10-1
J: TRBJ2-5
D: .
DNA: TGCGCCAGCAGTGACCGGACAGAGGGGACCCAGTACTTC
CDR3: CASSDRTEGTQYF

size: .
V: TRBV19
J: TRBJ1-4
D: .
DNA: TGTGCCAGTAGTATAGGCAGGCTTAATGAAAAACTGTTTTTT
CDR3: CASSIGRLNEKLFF

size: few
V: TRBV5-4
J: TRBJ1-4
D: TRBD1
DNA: TGTGCCAGCAGCCCGGGAGGCGGGACAGGGGATGAAAAACTGTTTTTT
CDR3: CASSPGGGTGDEKLFF

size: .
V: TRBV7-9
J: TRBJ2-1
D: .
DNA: TGTGCCAGCAGCTTAGTCCGTGGAAACAATGAGCAGTTCTTC
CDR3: CASSLVRGNNEQFF

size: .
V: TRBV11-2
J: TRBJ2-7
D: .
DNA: TGTGCCAGCAGCCCTCTTAGAAGGGGGGGATCCTACGAGCAGTACTTC
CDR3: CASSPLRRGGSYEQYF

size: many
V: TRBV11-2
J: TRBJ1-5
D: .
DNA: TGTGCCAGCAGCATTGGACTGGGACAGCCCCAGCATTTT
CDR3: CASSIGLGQPQHF

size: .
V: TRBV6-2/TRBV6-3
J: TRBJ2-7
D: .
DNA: TGTGCCAGCAGTTCCGGGAGCCTACAATACGAGCAGTACTTC
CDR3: CASSSGSLQYEQYF

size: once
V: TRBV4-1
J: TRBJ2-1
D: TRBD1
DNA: TGCGCCAGCAGCCAGGACAGGGGGCGAGGCAATGAGCAGTTCTTC
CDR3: CASSQDRGRGNEQFF

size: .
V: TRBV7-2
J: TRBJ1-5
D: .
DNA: TGTGCCAGCAGCTGGACAGAGAGCAATCAGCCCCAGCATTTT
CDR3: CASSWTESNQPQHF

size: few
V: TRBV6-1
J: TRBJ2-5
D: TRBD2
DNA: TGTGCCAGCAGTGAATATTTAGCGGGAGGCCTGGGAGAGACCCAGTACTTC
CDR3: CASSEYLAGGLGETQYF